A selection of T cell receptor beta chains follows, all from one sample in a study of CD8 T cells in ankylosing spondylitis. From the 5' RACE reads, TCRdb called clonotypes with MiXCR, one entry per CDR3 protein. The profile covers approximately 150,000 distinct CDR3 sequences, with roughly 44% appearing a single time and approximately 16% taken by the ten largest. Material: synovial fluid, either unsorted or a sorted T cell fraction (not recorded which). All receptors come from a male donor with ankylosing spondylitis. The CDR3 runs from the conserved cysteine through the conserved F or W. A D gene is named only where the DNA matches it firmly. Expanded clones get a size class; other rows say once, few or many, or leave the size out.

few TRBJ2-2 TRBD1 TRBV9 CASSAYRGPNTGELFF TGTGCCAGCAGCGCCTACAGGGGGCCGAACACCGGGGAGCTGTTTTTT
few TRBJ2-2 TRBD2 TRBV20-1 CSARSLAGDTGELFF TGCAGTGCTAGGTCGCTAGCGGGGGACACCGGGGAGCTGTTTTTT
- TRBJ1-1 TRBD1 TRBV5-1 CASSTWDRRLTEAFF TGCGCCAGCAGCACCTGGGACAGGCGGCTCACTGAAGCTTTCTTT
- TRBJ2-1 TRBD2 TRBV4-1 CASSQVFLADNEQFF TGCGCCAGCAGCCAAGTTTTCCTAGCGGACAATGAGCAGTTCTTC
- TRBJ1-5 - TRBV20-1 CSARGSFSLPQHF TGCAGTGCTAGAGGTTCGTTCTCGTTGCCCCAGCATTTT
many TRBJ1-2 - TRBV6-4 CASSDSGDKPTGYTF TGTGCCAGCAGTGACTCTGGGGACAAACCCACGGGCTACACCTTC
- TRBJ2-7 - TRBV12-3/TRBV12-4 CASRKPKGLGEQYF TGTGCCAGCAGGAAACCGAAGGGCCTTGGCGAGCAGTACTTC
- TRBJ2-7 - TRBV29-1 CSVEVDSSYEQYF TGCAGCGTTGAAGTCGATAGCTCCTACGAGCAGTACTTC
- TRBJ2-1 TRBD2 TRBV19 CASSISVGLAGVEQFF TGTGCCAGTAGTATATCCGTGGGACTAGCGGGAGTTGAGCAGTTCTTC
- TRBJ2-1 - TRBV18 CASSPGDYNEQFF TGTGCCAGCTCCCCGGGCGACTACAATGAGCAGTTCTTC
once TRBJ1-1 TRBD1 TRBV6-1 CASRGQGSTEAFF TGTGCCAGCAGAGGACAGGGTAGCACTGAAGCTTTCTTT
- TRBJ2-2 - TRBV6-2/TRBV6-3 CASSYADTGELFF TGTGCCAGCAGTTACGCTGACACCGGGGAGCTGTTTTTT
- TRBJ2-7 TRBD1 TRBV20-1 CSASRDRGWSEYEQYF TGCAGTGCTAGCCGGGACAGGGGTTGGTCCGAATACGAGCAGTACTTC
- TRBJ2-7 - TRBV4-3 CASSQERASAYYEQYF TGCGCCAGCAGCCAAGAACGAGCTTCGGCTTACTACGAGCAGTACTTC
many TRBJ2-7 TRBD1 TRBV6-1 CASRSTQGVGLEQYF TGTGCCAGCAGATCCACACAGGGGGTCGGGCTCGAGCAGTACTTC
many TRBJ1-1 - TRBV5-1 CASSFEGNTEAFF TGCGCCAGCAGCTTTGAAGGGAACACTGAAGCTTTCTTT
few TRBJ2-7 - TRBV5-6 CASSWLPGYEQYF TGTGCCAGCAGCTGGCTACCCGGCTACGAGCAGTACTTC
- TRBJ2-1 - TRBV15 CATSTENYNEQFF TGTGCCACCAGCACAGAGAACTACAATGAGCAGTTCTTC
- TRBJ2-1 TRBD2 TRBV5-1 CASSLGPLAGAEFYNEQFF TGCGCCAGCAGCTTGGGACCTTTAGCGGGGGCCGAGTTTTACAATGAGCAGTTCTTC
once TRBJ2-7 TRBD2 TRBV7-6 CASSSGLAGGLEYEQYF TGTGCCAGCAGCTCAGGACTAGCGGGAGGGCTGGAATACGAGCAGTACTTC
few TRBJ2-1 - TRBV28 CASSPPWGDEQFF TGTGCCAGCAGCCCCCCGTGGGGGGATGAGCAGTTCTTC
- TRBJ2-1 TRBD2 TRBV5-1 CASSLVGTSGSNEQFF TGCGCCAGCAGCTTGGTCGGGACTAGCGGGAGTAATGAGCAGTTCTTC
- TRBJ1-5 - TRBV6-2/TRBV6-3 CASSYSPQNQPQHF TGTGCCAGCAGTTACTCGCCACAAAATCAGCCCCAGCATTTT
- TRBJ2-7 - TRBV10-2 CASKGRSYEQYF TGCGCCAGCAAAGGGAGAAGCTACGAGCAGTACTTC
- TRBJ1-4 - TRBV18 CASSPSPLPRGTNEKLFF TGTGCCAGCTCACCGAGCCCTCTCCCAAGAGGAACTAATGAAAAACTGTTTTTT
- TRBJ1-1 - TRBV28 CASSLWGNTEAFF TGTGCCAGCTCTCTGTGGGGGAACACTGAAGCTTTCTTT
- TRBJ2-7 TRBD1 TRBV10-3 CAISESGDSWYEQYF TGTGCCATCAGTGAGTCGGGGGACAGTTGGTACGAGCAGTACTTC
- TRBJ2-3 - TRBV7-9 CASSLVSDPTSTDTQYF TGTGCCAGCAGCTTAGTGTCCGACCCGACTAGCACAGATACGCAGTATTTT
- TRBJ1-3 - TRBV12-3/TRBV12-4 CASSFRRPGSGNTIYF TGTGCCAGCAGTTTCCGAAGACCGGGCTCTGGAAACACCATATATTTT
few TRBJ1-1 - TRBV20-1 CSASGQGPTEAFF TGCAGTGCTAGCGGGCAGGGGCCCACTGAAGCTTTCTTT
once TRBJ2-7 - TRBV12-3/TRBV12-4 CASSYNFGGGFTYEQYF TGTGCCAGCAGTTACAATTTTGGAGGGGGGTTTACCTACGAGCAGTACTTC
- TRBJ2-1 - TRBV28 CASRRRNEQFF TGTGCCAGCAGAAGGCGAAATGAGCAGTTCTTC
- TRBJ2-6 - TRBV4-3 CASSQVSVRSFSGGANVLTF TGCGCCAGCAGCCAAGTTTCGGTCAGGAGCTTCTCTGGGGGGGCCAACGTCCTGACTTTC
- TRBJ2-7 TRBD2 TRBV6-5 CASSYASGGFYEQYF TGTGCCAGCAGTTACGCTAGCGGGGGATTCTACGAGCAGTACTTC
few TRBJ2-2 TRBD2 TRBV12-3/TRBV12-4 CASSPPRSGGATGELFF TGTGCCAGCAGTCCACCCCGAAGCGGGGGGGCCACCGGGGAGCTGTTTTTT
few TRBJ1-1 TRBD1 TRBV15 CATSRDRSGTGAVNTEAFF TGTGCCACCAGCAGAGATCGGTCCGGGACAGGAGCAGTGAACACTGAAGCTTTCTTT
- TRBJ1-5 - TRBV4-2 CASSQDLGVAKPYSNQPQHF TGTGCCAGCAGCCAAGATTTGGGAGTCGCTAAACCCTATAGCAATCAGCCCCAGCATTTT
- TRBJ1-1 - TRBV5-1 CASSYTGWNTEAFF TGCGCCAGCAGTTATACAGGGTGGAACACTGAAGCTTTCTTT
- TRBJ1-1 - TRBV19 CASSMWGYTEAFF TGTGCCAGTAGTATGTGGGGGTACACTGAAGCTTTCTTT
few TRBJ2-3 - TRBV18 CASSPMGGTDTQYF TGTGCCAGCTCACCTATGGGCGGTACAGATACGCAGTATTTT
many TRBJ2-7 TRBD2 TRBV6-1 CASSPGTSGPVPYYEQYF TGTGCCAGCAGCCCGGGGACTAGCGGCCCAGTACCCTACTACGAGCAGTACTTC
- TRBJ2-7 - TRBV29-1 CSVRWLESYEQYF TGCAGCGTCCGTTGGCTAGAATCCTACGAGCAGTACTTC
- TRBJ1-1 - TRBV20-1 CSAHYIRGNTEAFF TGCAGTGCTCATTACATCAGGGGAAACACTGAAGCTTTCTTT
few TRBJ1-2 TRBD1 TRBV29-1 CSVESRDSPYGYTF TGCAGCGTTGAGTCGCGGGACAGTCCCTATGGCTACACCTTC
- TRBJ1-2 TRBD1 TRBV29-1 CSVETQSWTGKSTYGYTF TGCAGCGTTGAAACACAATCCTGGACAGGGAAGAGTACTTATGGCTACACCTTC
once TRBJ1-2 - TRBV5-5 CASSLWGFYGYTF TGTGCCAGCAGCTTGTGGGGATTCTATGGCTACACCTTC
- TRBJ2-1 TRBD2 TRBV5-1 CASSFGLAGLRFF TGCGCCAGCAGCTTCGGACTAGCGGGGCTCCGGTTCTTC
- TRBJ1-2 TRBD1 TRBV5-1 CASRRDRGYGYTF TGCGCCAGCCGCCGGGACAGGGGCTATGGCTACACCTTC
- TRBJ2-7 - TRBV28 CASLRDAGSEQYF TGTGCCAGCCTCCGTGACGCGGGGAGCGAGCAGTACTTC
- TRBJ2-7 TRBD2 TRBV7-8 CASSLVASGTYEQYF TGTGCCAGCAGCTTAGTGGCTAGCGGGACCTACGAGCAGTACTTC
- TRBJ2-1 TRBD2 TRBV6-5 CASSYVSGGRAANEQFF TGTGCCAGCAGTTACGTCAGTGGCGGGAGGGCCGCCAATGAGCAGTTCTTC
- TRBJ1-2 - TRBV6-2/TRBV6-3 CASTLGLIYYGYTF TGTGCCAGCACCCTCGGACTTATTTACTATGGCTACACCTTC
few TRBJ2-3 TRBD2 TRBV29-1 CSVGREGYTDTQYF TGCAGCGTTGGTCGGGAGGGTTACACAGATACGCAGTATTTT